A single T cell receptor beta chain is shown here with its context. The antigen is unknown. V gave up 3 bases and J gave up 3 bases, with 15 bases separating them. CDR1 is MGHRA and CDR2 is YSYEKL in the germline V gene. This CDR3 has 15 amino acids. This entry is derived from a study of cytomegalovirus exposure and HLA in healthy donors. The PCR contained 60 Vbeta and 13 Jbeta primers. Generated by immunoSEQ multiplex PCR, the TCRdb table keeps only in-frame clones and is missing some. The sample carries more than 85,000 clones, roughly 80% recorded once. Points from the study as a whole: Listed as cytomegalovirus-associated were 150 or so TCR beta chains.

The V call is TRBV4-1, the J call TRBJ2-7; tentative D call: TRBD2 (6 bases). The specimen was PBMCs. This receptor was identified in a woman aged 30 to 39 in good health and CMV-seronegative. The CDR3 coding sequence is TGCGCCAGCAGCCAGTCGGGACTGCTAGGCTACGAGCAGTACTTC. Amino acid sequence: CASSQSGLLGYEQYF.